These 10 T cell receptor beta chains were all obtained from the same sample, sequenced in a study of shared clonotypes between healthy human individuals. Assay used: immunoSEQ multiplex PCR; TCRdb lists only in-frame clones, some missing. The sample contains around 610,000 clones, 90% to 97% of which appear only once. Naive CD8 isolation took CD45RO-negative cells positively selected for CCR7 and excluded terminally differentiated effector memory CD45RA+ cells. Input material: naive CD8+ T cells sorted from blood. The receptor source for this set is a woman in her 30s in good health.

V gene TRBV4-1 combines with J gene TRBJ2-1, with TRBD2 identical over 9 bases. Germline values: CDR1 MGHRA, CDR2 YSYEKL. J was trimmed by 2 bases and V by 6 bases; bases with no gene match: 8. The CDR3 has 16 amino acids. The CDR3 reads CASRGGASGAYNEQFF. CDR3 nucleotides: TGCGCCAGCAGAGGGGGGGCTAGCGGGGCCTACAATGAGCAGTTCTTC.

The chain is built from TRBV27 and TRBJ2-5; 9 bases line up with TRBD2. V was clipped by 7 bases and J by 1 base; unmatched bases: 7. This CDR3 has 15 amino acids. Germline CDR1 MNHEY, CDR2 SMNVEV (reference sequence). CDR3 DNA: TGTGCCAGCAAGACGGGACTAGCCACCCAAGAGACCCAGTACTTC. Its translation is CASKTGLATQETQYF.

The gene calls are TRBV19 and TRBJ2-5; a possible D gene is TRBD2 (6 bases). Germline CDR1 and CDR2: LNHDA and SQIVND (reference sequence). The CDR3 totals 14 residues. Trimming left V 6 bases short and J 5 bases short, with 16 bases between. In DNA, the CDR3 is TGTGCCAGTAGACATGCGGAGGGGTACGAGACCCAGTACTTC. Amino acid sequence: CASRHAEGYETQYF.

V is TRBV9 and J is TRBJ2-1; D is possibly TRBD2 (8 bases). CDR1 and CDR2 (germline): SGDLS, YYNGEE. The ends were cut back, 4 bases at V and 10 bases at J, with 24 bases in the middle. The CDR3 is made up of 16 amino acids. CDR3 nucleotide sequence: TGTGCCAGCAGCAACTCAGGGACAGATAAGCGGGGGGAGCAGTTCTTC. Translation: CASSNSGTDKRGEQFF.

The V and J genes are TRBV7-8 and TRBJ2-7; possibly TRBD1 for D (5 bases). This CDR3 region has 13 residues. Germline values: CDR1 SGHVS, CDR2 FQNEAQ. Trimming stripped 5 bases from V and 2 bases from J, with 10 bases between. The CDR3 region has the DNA TGTGCCAGCAGCCATAAGGGGCCCTACGAGCAGTACTTC. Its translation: CASSHKGPYEQYF.

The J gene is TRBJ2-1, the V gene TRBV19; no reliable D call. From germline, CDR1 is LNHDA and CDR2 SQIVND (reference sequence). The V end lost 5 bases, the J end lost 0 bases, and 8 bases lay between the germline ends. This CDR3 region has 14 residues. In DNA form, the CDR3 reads TGTGCCAGTAGTCCCTGGGACTCCTACAATGAGCAGTTCTTC. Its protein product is CASSPWDSYNEQFF.

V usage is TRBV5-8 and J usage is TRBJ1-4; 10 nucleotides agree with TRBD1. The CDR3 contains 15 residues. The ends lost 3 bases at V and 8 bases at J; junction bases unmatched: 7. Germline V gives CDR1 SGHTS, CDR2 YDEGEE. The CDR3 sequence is CASSWTGQGDEKLFF. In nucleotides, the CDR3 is TGTGCCAGCAGCTGGACAGGACAGGGGGACGAAAAACTGTTTTTT.

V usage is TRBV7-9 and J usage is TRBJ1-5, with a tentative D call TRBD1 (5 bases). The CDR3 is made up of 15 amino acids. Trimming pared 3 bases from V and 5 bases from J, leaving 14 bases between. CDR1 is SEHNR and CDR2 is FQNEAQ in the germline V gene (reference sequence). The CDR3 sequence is CASSLAGTADQPQHF. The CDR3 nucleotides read TGTGCCAGCAGCTTGGCCGGGACGGCGGATCAGCCCCAGCATTTT.

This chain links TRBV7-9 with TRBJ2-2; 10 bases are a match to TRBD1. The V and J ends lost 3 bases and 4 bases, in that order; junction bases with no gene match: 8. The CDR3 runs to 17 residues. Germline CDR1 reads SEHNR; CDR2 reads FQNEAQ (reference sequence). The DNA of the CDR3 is TGTGCCAGCAGCTTTCAGACAGGGGGCGTCAGCACCGGGGAGCTGTTTTTT. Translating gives CASSFQTGGVSTGELFF.

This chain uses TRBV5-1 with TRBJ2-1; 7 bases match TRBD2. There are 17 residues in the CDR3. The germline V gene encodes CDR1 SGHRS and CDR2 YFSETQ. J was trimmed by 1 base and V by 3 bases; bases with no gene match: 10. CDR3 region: CASSSQPGGGSYNEQFF. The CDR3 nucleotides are TGCGCCAGCAGCTCCCAGCCGGGGGGAGGGTCCTACAATGAGCAGTTCTTC.